Listed below are T cell receptor beta chains from one sample, sequenced in a study of blood T cell repertoires in COVID-19. Profiling relied on immunoSEQ multiplex PCR, and the TCRdb table lists in-frame clones only, not all of them. The sample contains around 250,000 clones, 70% to 90% of which appear only once. The sample consisted of PBMCs or T cells enriched from blood (not recorded which). These receptors were collected from a woman between 40 and 55 years old with acute COVID-19. Each CDR3 is given with its conserved first and last residue. D genes are given only for firm matches. Some rows mark clone size as missing; the rest say once, few, many or name a class of expanded clone.

j_call: TRBJ2-7; cdr3_length: 15; v_call: TRBV27; clone_size: .; d_call: TRBD1; cdr3_nt: TGTGCCAGCAGTTTTGGGGACAGGAGAACCTACGAGCAGTACTTC; cdr3_aa: CASSFGDRRTYEQYF
j_call: TRBJ1-1; cdr3_length: 13; v_call: TRBV7-9; clone_size: .; d_call: TRBD1; cdr3_nt: TGTGCCAGCACCAACCAGGGGGACGGAGAAGCTTTCTTT; cdr3_aa: CASTNQGDGEAFF
j_call: TRBJ2-7; cdr3_length: 12; v_call: TRBV19; clone_size: .; d_call: .; cdr3_nt: TGTGCCAGTACCAATAAGCGAGACAGCCAGATCTTC; cdr3_aa: CASTNKRDSQIF
j_call: TRBJ1-2; cdr3_length: 12; v_call: TRBV12-3/TRBV12-4; clone_size: .; d_call: .; cdr3_nt: TGTGCCAGCAGTTTGTCCGGGGATGGCTACACCTTC; cdr3_aa: CASSLSGDGYTF
j_call: TRBJ1-5; cdr3_length: 18; v_call: TRBV7-9; clone_size: .; d_call: TRBD1; cdr3_nt: TGTGCCAGCAGCTTAGCCTTGTCGGCAGGGGGATCCAATCAGCCCCAGCATTTT; cdr3_aa: CASSLALSAGGSNQPQHF
j_call: TRBJ2-4; cdr3_length: 14; v_call: TRBV25-1; clone_size: .; d_call: TRBD1; cdr3_nt: TGTGCCAGCAGTGCGGACAGGTTAGGGAACATTCAGTACTTC; cdr3_aa: CASSADRLGNIQYF
j_call: TRBJ2-3; cdr3_length: 13; v_call: TRBV29-1; clone_size: .; d_call: .; cdr3_nt: TGCAGCGTTGGGACAGCCTCCACAGATACGCAGTATTTT; cdr3_aa: CSVGTASTDTQYF
j_call: TRBJ2-7; cdr3_length: 16; v_call: TRBV15; clone_size: .; d_call: .; cdr3_nt: TGTGCCACCAGCAGAGACAGGCCTCTCAGCTCCTACGAGCAGTACTTC; cdr3_aa: CATSRDRPLSSYEQYF
j_call: TRBJ1-1; cdr3_length: 13; v_call: TRBV7-9; clone_size: .; d_call: .; cdr3_nt: TGTGCCAGCAGCTTTCTTGGTAGCACTGAAGCTTTCTTT; cdr3_aa: CASSFLGSTEAFF
j_call: TRBJ2-1; cdr3_length: 13; v_call: TRBV6-5; clone_size: .; d_call: .; cdr3_nt: TGTGCCAGCAGCTTGGACAGCTACAATGAGCAGTTCTTC; cdr3_aa: CASSLDSYNEQFF
j_call: TRBJ1-3; cdr3_length: 15; v_call: TRBV24-1; clone_size: .; d_call: .; cdr3_nt: TGTGCCACCAGTGATTCCCGTTCTAGTGGAAACACCATATATTTT; cdr3_aa: CATSDSRSSGNTIYF
j_call: TRBJ1-2; cdr3_length: 15; v_call: TRBV9; clone_size: few; d_call: TRBD1; cdr3_nt: TGTGCCAGCAGTGCGGGCAGGGGGCCTAACTATGGCTACACCTTC; cdr3_aa: CASSAGRGPNYGYTF
j_call: TRBJ1-2; cdr3_length: 15; v_call: TRBV4-2; clone_size: few; d_call: .; cdr3_nt: TGTGCCAGCAGCCAAGTGGTTCACAGTGACTATGGCTACACCTTC; cdr3_aa: CASSQVVHSDYGYTF
j_call: TRBJ1-5; cdr3_length: 15; v_call: TRBV29-1; clone_size: .; d_call: TRBD1; cdr3_nt: TGCAGCGTTGAGGACAGGTTCTATAGCAATCAGCCCCAGCATTTT; cdr3_aa: CSVEDRFYSNQPQHF
j_call: TRBJ2-3; cdr3_length: 16; v_call: TRBV6-5; clone_size: .; d_call: TRBD1; cdr3_nt: TGTGCCAGCAGTTACGTTGGGACAGGGGCTCTAGATACGCAGTATTTT; cdr3_aa: CASSYVGTGALDTQYF
j_call: TRBJ2-5; cdr3_length: 14; v_call: TRBV28; clone_size: .; d_call: .; cdr3_nt: TGTGCCAGCAGTCCCGGAGGGCTCCGAGGGACCCAGTACTTC; cdr3_aa: CASSPGGLRGTQYF
j_call: TRBJ1-3; cdr3_length: 15; v_call: TRBV24-1; clone_size: once; d_call: .; cdr3_nt: TGTGCCACCAGTGACTCGGACAGCTCTGGAAACACCATATATTTT; cdr3_aa: CATSDSDSSGNTIYF
j_call: TRBJ2-1; cdr3_length: 13; v_call: TRBV5-1; clone_size: .; d_call: TRBD1; cdr3_nt: TGCGCCAGCAGCTTACTGGACAGGTCTGAGCAGTTCTTC; cdr3_aa: CASSLLDRSEQFF
j_call: TRBJ2-3; cdr3_length: 17; v_call: TRBV6-2/TRBV6-3; clone_size: .; d_call: TRBD2; cdr3_nt: TGTGCCAGCAGCTTCACTAGCGGGAGGGATCCCACAGATACGCAGTATTTT; cdr3_aa: CASSFTSGRDPTDTQYF
j_call: TRBJ1-6; cdr3_length: 17; v_call: TRBV30; clone_size: once; d_call: TRBD1; cdr3_nt: TGTGCCTGGAGTGAGGGCCCAGGGGGCTCCTATAATTCACCCCTCCACTTT; cdr3_aa: CAWSEGPGGSYNSPLHF
j_call: TRBJ2-7; cdr3_length: 15; v_call: TRBV7-8; clone_size: .; d_call: .; cdr3_nt: TGTGCCAGCTCAGACGAGTACGTGGGAGACTACGAGCAGTACTTC; cdr3_aa: CASSDEYVGDYEQYF
j_call: TRBJ1-5; cdr3_length: 14; v_call: TRBV30; clone_size: .; d_call: TRBD1; cdr3_nt: TGTGCCTGGAGTATGGGGACAGGGAATCAGCCCCAGCATTTT; cdr3_aa: CAWSMGTGNQPQHF
j_call: TRBJ1-2; cdr3_length: 15; v_call: TRBV6-5; clone_size: .; d_call: TRBD1; cdr3_nt: TGTGCCAGCAGTTTGGGACAGGATTCATTCTATGGCTACACCTTC; cdr3_aa: CASSLGQDSFYGYTF
j_call: TRBJ2-3; cdr3_length: 16; v_call: TRBV11-3; clone_size: once; d_call: TRBD2; cdr3_nt: TGTGCCAGCAGCTTAGGACTAGCGGGAGGGTCAGATACGCAGTATTTT; cdr3_aa: CASSLGLAGGSDTQYF
j_call: TRBJ1-5; cdr3_length: 12; v_call: TRBV28; clone_size: .; d_call: .; cdr3_nt: TGTGCCAGCAGCCCACCGGGAAAGCCCCAGCATTTT; cdr3_aa: CASSPPGKPQHF
j_call: TRBJ1-5; cdr3_length: 17; v_call: TRBV19; clone_size: .; d_call: .; cdr3_nt: TGTGCCAGTAGTATAGATGCAGGTCGGGGTGGCAATCAGCCCCAGCATTTT; cdr3_aa: CASSIDAGRGGNQPQHF
j_call: TRBJ1-1; cdr3_length: 14; v_call: TRBV7-8; clone_size: .; d_call: TRBD1; cdr3_nt: TGTGCCAGCAGCCCAGGGGGCTGGGGCACTGAAGCTTTCTTT; cdr3_aa: CASSPGGWGTEAFF
j_call: TRBJ2-1; cdr3_length: 16; v_call: TRBV7-2; clone_size: .; d_call: TRBD2; cdr3_nt: TGTGCCAGCAGCTTTCCCCTAGCGGGAGGGGGGAATGAGCAGTTCTTC; cdr3_aa: CASSFPLAGGGNEQFF
j_call: TRBJ1-2; cdr3_length: 13; v_call: TRBV28; clone_size: once; d_call: .; cdr3_nt: TGTGCCAGCAGTCCGGGACAAAACTATGGCTACACCTTC; cdr3_aa: CASSPGQNYGYTF
j_call: TRBJ1-3; cdr3_length: 14; v_call: TRBV19; clone_size: .; d_call: .; cdr3_nt: TGTGCCAGTAGTATAGTGCCAGAAGGAAACACCATATATTTT; cdr3_aa: CASSIVPEGNTIYF
j_call: TRBJ1-2; cdr3_length: 15; v_call: TRBV29-1; clone_size: .; d_call: TRBD1; cdr3_nt: TGCAGCGTTGCTGGACAGGGAAGTTCGTCGGGTGGCTACACCTTC; cdr3_aa: CSVAGQGSSSGGYTF
j_call: TRBJ2-5; cdr3_length: 14; v_call: TRBV7-2; clone_size: .; d_call: .; cdr3_nt: TGTGCCAGCAGCTTGGTATTACAGGGAGAGACCCAGTACTTC; cdr3_aa: CASSLVLQGETQYF
j_call: TRBJ1-6; cdr3_length: 14; v_call: TRBV7-3; clone_size: .; d_call: .; cdr3_nt: TGTGCCGGGGTAGGGGGTGTCTATAATTCACCCCTCCACTTT; cdr3_aa: CAGVGGVYNSPLHF
j_call: TRBJ1-1; cdr3_length: 13; v_call: TRBV5-1; clone_size: .; d_call: .; cdr3_nt: TGCGCCAGCAGCTTCCAGGGTGACTTTGAAGCTTTCTTT; cdr3_aa: CASSFQGDFEAFF
j_call: TRBJ1-6; cdr3_length: 13; v_call: TRBV5-1; clone_size: .; d_call: .; cdr3_nt: TGCGCCAGCAGCCGCTCAGAAAATTCACCCCTCCACTTT; cdr3_aa: CASSRSENSPLHF
j_call: TRBJ1-2; cdr3_length: 16; v_call: TRBV5-4; clone_size: .; d_call: TRBD1; cdr3_nt: TGTGCCAGCAGTCAGGCCGGGACAGGGGTAGTATATGGCTACACCTTC; cdr3_aa: CASSQAGTGVVYGYTF
j_call: TRBJ2-5; cdr3_length: 16; v_call: TRBV5-1; clone_size: .; d_call: .; cdr3_nt: TGCGCCAGCAGCTTGGAGGATGCCGGCGGCCAAGAGACCCAGTACTTC; cdr3_aa: CASSLEDAGGQETQYF
j_call: TRBJ1-1; cdr3_length: 14; v_call: TRBV7-9; clone_size: .; d_call: .; cdr3_nt: TGTGCCAGCAGCGATCTCAGGGGTAACACTGAAGCTTTCTTT; cdr3_aa: CASSDLRGNTEAFF
j_call: TRBJ2-7; cdr3_length: 16; v_call: TRBV18; clone_size: .; d_call: TRBD2; cdr3_nt: TGTGCCAGCTCACCACGGAGGACTAGCGGAAACTACGAGCAGTACTTC; cdr3_aa: CASSPRRTSGNYEQYF
j_call: TRBJ1-4; cdr3_length: 14; v_call: TRBV28; clone_size: .; d_call: .; cdr3_nt: TGTGCCAGCAGTTTCCTCAGGGATAATGAAAAACTGTTTTTT; cdr3_aa: CASSFLRDNEKLFF
j_call: TRBJ2-7; cdr3_length: 11; v_call: TRBV2; clone_size: once; d_call: .; cdr3_nt: TGTGCCAGCAGTGACAGGTCCGCGCAGTACTTC; cdr3_aa: CASSDRSAQYF
j_call: TRBJ2-7; cdr3_length: 15; v_call: TRBV11-2; clone_size: once; d_call: TRBD1; cdr3_nt: TGTGCCAGCAGCCTTCGGACAGGGCGGAGAGGCGAGCAGTACTTC; cdr3_aa: CASSLRTGRRGEQYF
j_call: TRBJ1-1; cdr3_length: 13; v_call: TRBV5-1; clone_size: .; d_call: TRBD1; cdr3_nt: TGCGCCAGCAGCACACAGGGACAGGGTGAAGCTTTCTTT; cdr3_aa: CASSTQGQGEAFF
j_call: TRBJ2-5; cdr3_length: 12; v_call: TRBV12-3/TRBV12-4; clone_size: .; d_call: .; cdr3_nt: TGTGCCAGCAGGACAGGCCAAGAGACCCAGTACTTC; cdr3_aa: CASRTGQETQYF
j_call: TRBJ2-6; cdr3_length: 17; v_call: TRBV9; clone_size: .; d_call: TRBD1; cdr3_nt: TGTGCCAGCAGCGTAACCCGCCAGGGGGCTGGGGCCAACGTCCTGACTTTC; cdr3_aa: CASSVTRQGAGANVLTF
j_call: TRBJ1-2; cdr3_length: 15; v_call: TRBV15; clone_size: .; d_call: TRBD1; cdr3_nt: TGTGCCACCAGCAGACCGGGACAGGGAAACTATGGCTACACCTTC; cdr3_aa: CATSRPGQGNYGYTF
j_call: TRBJ2-1; cdr3_length: 17; v_call: TRBV9; clone_size: .; d_call: .; cdr3_nt: TGTGCCAGCAGCGCCTCGAGATCTGGGGCTACCTACAATGAGCAGTTCTTC; cdr3_aa: CASSASRSGATYNEQFF
j_call: TRBJ2-1; cdr3_length: 14; v_call: TRBV9; clone_size: .; d_call: TRBD2; cdr3_nt: TGTGCCAGCAGCCCTCATAGCGGGAGCCATGAGCAGTTCTTC; cdr3_aa: CASSPHSGSHEQFF
j_call: TRBJ2-4; cdr3_length: 13; v_call: TRBV11-3; clone_size: .; d_call: .; cdr3_nt: TGTGCCAGCAGCTTAGAGTGGGGCCGTTCCCAGTACTTC; cdr3_aa: CASSLEWGRSQYF
j_call: TRBJ1-4; cdr3_length: 14; v_call: TRBV18; clone_size: few; d_call: .; cdr3_nt: TGTGCCAGCTCACCGGGCACAGGTAATGAAAAACTGTTTTTT; cdr3_aa: CASSPGTGNEKLFF
j_call: TRBJ1-5; cdr3_length: 14; v_call: TRBV7-8; clone_size: .; d_call: TRBD1; cdr3_nt: TGTGCCAGCAGCTTAGGGACAGGGACACAGCCCCAGCATTTT; cdr3_aa: CASSLGTGTQPQHF
j_call: TRBJ2-1; cdr3_length: 14; v_call: TRBV2; clone_size: .; d_call: TRBD2; cdr3_nt: TGTGCCAGCAGTGGACTAGCGGGAGCGAATGAGCAGTTCTTC; cdr3_aa: CASSGLAGANEQFF
j_call: TRBJ1-1; cdr3_length: 13; v_call: TRBV12-3/TRBV12-4; clone_size: .; d_call: .; cdr3_nt: TGTGCCAGCAGTTTACTTAGGGAGTTGGGGGCTTTCTTT; cdr3_aa: CASSLLRELGAFF